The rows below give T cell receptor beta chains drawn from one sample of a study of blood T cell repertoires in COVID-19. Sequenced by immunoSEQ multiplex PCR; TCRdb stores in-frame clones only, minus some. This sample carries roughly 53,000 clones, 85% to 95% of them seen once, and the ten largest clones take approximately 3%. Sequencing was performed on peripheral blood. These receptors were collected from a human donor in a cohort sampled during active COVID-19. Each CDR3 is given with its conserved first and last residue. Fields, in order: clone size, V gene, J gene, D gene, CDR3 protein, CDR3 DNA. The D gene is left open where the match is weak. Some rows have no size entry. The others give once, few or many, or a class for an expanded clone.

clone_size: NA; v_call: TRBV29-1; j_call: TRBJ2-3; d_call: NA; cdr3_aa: CSVDGFYTDTQYF; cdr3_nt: TGCAGCGTTGATGGTTTCTACACAGATACGCAGTATTTT
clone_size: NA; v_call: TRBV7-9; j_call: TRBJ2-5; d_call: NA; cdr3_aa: CASSLAGGTQYF; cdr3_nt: TGTGCCAGCAGCTTAGCTGGAGGGACCCAGTACTTC
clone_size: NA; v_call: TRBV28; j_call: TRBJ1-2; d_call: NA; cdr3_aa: CASRPGNYGYTF; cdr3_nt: TGTGCCAGCAGACCAGGGAACTATGGCTACACCTTC
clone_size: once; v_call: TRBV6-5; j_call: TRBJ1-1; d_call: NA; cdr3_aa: CASRRSSAEAFF; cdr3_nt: TGTGCCAGCCGACGGTCGAGCGCTGAAGCTTTCTTT
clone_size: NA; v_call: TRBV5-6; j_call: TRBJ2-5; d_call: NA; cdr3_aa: CASSLGADKKTQYF; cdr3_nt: TGTGCCAGCAGCTTAGGTGCAGACAAGAAGACCCAGTACTTC
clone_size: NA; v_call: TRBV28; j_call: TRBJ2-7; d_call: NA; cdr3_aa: CASRSYEQYF; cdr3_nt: TGTGCCAGCCGCTCCTACGAGCAGTACTTC
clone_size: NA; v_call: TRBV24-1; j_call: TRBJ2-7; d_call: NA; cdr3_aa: CATSGRSSYEQYF; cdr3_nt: TGTGCCACCAGTGGACGGAGCTCCTACGAGCAGTACTTC
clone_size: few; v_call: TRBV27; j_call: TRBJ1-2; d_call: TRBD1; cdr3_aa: CASSYPSGQNYGYTF; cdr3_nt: TGTGCCAGCAGTTACCCCTCGGGACAGAACTATGGCTACACCTTC
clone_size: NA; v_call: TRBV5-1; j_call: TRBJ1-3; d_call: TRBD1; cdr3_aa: CASSLSGTGLAGNTIYF; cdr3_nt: TGCGCCAGCAGCTTGAGCGGGACAGGGTTGGCTGGAAACACCATATATTTT
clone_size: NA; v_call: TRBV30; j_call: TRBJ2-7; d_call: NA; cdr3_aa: CAWNKGLAYEQYF; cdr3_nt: TGTGCCTGGAACAAAGGCCTAGCCTACGAGCAGTACTTC
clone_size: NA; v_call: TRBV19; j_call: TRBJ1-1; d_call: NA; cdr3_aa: CATGRGVNTEAFF; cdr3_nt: TGTGCCACCGGGCGGGGAGTGAACACTGAAGCTTTCTTT
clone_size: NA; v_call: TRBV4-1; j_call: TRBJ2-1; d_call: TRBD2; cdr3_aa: CASSQDLTSGLNEQFF; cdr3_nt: TGCGCCAGCAGCCAAGATCTCACTAGCGGGTTAAATGAGCAGTTCTTC
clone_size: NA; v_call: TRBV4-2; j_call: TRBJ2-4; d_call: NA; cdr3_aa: CASSQAQGIRNIQYF; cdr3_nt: TGTGCCAGCAGCCAAGCTCAGGGGATACGAAACATTCAGTACTTC
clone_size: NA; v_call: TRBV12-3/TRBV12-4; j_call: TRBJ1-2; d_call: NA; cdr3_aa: CASTRQPNYGYTF; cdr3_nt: TGTGCCAGCACCAGACAGCCTAACTATGGCTACACCTTC
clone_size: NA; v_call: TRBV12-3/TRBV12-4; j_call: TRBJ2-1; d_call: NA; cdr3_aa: CASSNNRGNEQFF; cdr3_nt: TGTGCCAGCAGCAATAATAGGGGGAATGAGCAGTTCTTC
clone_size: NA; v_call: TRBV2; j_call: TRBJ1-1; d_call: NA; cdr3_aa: CASSEGARDTEAFF; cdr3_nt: TGTGCCAGCAGTGAGGGGGCCAGGGACACTGAAGCTTTCTTT
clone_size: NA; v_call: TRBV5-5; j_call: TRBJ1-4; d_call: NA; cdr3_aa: CASSINIATNEKLFF; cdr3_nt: TGTGCCAGCAGTATAAATATTGCAACTAATGAAAAACTGTTTTTT
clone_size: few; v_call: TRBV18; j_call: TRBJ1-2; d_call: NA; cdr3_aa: CASSPGGGDYGYTF; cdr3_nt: TGTGCCAGCTCACCAGGGGGAGGAGACTATGGCTACACCTTC
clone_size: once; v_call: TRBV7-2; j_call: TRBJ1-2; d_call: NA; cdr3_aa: CASSSGPGTSYGYTF; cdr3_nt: TGTGCCAGCAGCTCCGGACCCGGGACATCCTATGGCTACACCTTC
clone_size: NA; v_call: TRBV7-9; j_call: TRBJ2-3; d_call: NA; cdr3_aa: CASSPGADTQYF; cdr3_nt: TGTGCCAGCAGTCCAGGCGCAGATACGCAGTATTTT
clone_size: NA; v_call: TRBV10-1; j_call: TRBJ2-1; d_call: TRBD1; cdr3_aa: CASSDRVDEQFF; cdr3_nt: TGCGCCAGCTCAGACAGGGTAGATGAGCAGTTCTTC
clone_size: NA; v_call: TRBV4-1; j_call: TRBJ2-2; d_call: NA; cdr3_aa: CASSQVTWDAGSTGELFF; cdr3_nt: TGCGCCAGCAGCCAAGTAACTTGGGACGCGGGGTCCACCGGGGAGCTGTTTTTT
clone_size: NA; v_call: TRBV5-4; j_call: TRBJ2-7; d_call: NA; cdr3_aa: CASSLGPNRDYEQYF; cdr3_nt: TGTGCCAGCAGCTTGGGCCCTAACAGGGACTACGAGCAGTACTTC
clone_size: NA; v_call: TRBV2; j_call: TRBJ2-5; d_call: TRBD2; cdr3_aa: CASSGFGLAGVETQYF; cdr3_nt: TGTGCCAGCAGTGGGTTTGGACTAGCGGGAGTTGAGACCCAGTACTTC